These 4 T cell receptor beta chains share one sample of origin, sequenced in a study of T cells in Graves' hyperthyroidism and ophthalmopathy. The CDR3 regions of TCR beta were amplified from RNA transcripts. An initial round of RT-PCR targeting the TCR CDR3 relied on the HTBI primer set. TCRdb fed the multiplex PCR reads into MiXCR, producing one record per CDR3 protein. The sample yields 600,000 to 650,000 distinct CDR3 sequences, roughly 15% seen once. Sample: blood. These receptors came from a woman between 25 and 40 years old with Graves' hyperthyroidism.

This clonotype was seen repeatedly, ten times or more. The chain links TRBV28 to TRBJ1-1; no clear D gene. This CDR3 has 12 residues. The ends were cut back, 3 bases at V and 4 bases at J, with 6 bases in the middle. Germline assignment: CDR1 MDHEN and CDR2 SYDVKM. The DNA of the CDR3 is TGTGCCAGCAGTTTGTTTACCACTGAAGCTTTCTTT. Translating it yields CASSLFTTEAFF.

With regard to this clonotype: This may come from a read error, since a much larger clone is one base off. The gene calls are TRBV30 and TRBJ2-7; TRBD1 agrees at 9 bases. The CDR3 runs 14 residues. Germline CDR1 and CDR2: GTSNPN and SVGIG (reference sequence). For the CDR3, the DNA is TGTGCCTGGAGTAAAGGGACAGGGAGTTACGAGCACTACTTC. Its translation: CAWSKGTGSYEHYF. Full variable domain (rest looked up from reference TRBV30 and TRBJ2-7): SQTIHQWPATLVQPVGSPLSLECTVEGTSNPNLYWYRQAAGRGLQLLFYSVGIGQISSEVPQNLSASRPQDRQFILSSKKLLLSDSGFYLCAWSKGTGSYEHYFGPGTRLTVT.

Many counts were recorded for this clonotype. The CDR3, as DNA: TGTGCCAGCTCACCGGTCGGGGGGTTAAATGAGCAGTTCTTC. This translates into CASSPVGGLNEQFF. The rearrangement links TRBV18 to TRBJ2-1; 7 nucleotides line up with TRBD2. Germline CDR1 reads KGHSH; CDR2 reads LQKENI. This CDR3 spans 14 amino acids. The V segment lost 3 bases and the J segment 7 bases; nucleotides outside the gene matches: 6.

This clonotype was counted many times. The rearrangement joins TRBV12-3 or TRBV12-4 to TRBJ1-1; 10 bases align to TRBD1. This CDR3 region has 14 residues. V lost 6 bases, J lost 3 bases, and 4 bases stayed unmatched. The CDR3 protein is CASRPGTGDTEAFF. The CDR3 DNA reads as TGTGCCAGCAGACCGGGGACAGGGGACACTGAAGCTTTCTTT.